This T cell receptor (beta chain) was found in a study of cytomegalovirus exposure and HLA in healthy donors. PCR primers comprised 60 Vbeta and 13 Jbeta primers. Profiling relied on immunoSEQ multiplex PCR, and the TCRdb table lists in-frame clones only, not all of them. The profile shows about 110,000 clones, around four fifths of them singletons. V lost 2 bases to trimming and J lost 0 bases, with 4 bases between them. The CDR3 is made up of 13 amino acids. Germline V gene lookup returns CDR1 MNHEY and CDR2 SVGAGI. The V call is TRBV6-5, the J call TRBJ1-2; D remains unclear. The receptor's source is a man aged 25 to 45 in good health and CMV-seronegative. Sequencing was carried out using PBMCs. CDR3 nucleotides: TGTGCCAGCAGTTACGACTCTAACTATGGCTACACCTTC. It encodes CASSYDSNYGYTF.